The sequence of this T cell receptor beta chain was determined in a study of cytomegalovirus exposure and HLA in healthy donors. Study-level results: The majority of TCR sequences were rare, yet some public TCRs appeared in many donors.

Germline V lookup: CDR1 SGHDT, CDR2 YYEEEE. The CDR3 extends over 14 amino acids. V was clipped by 4 bases and J by 1 base, with 12 bases between them. On this clone: The antigen remains undetermined.

TCRdb's table, derived via immunoSEQ multiplex PCR, lists solely in-frame clones and lacks some. The data contain some 170,000 clones, 86% of them seen just once; the ten biggest clones take up approximately 2.6%. The approximately 120-subject validation cohort, separate from the 666-subject first cohort, included the donors. The chain combines TRBV5-6 with TRBJ2-7; D might be TRBD2 (5 bases). Specimen: PBMCs. This TCR came from a man younger than 35 in good health and CMV-seropositive. The CDR3 reads CASSPGSPSYEQYF. CDR3 in DNA: TGTGCCAGCAGCCCGGGGTCCCCTTCCTACGAGCAGTACTTC.